This T cell receptor beta chain derives from a study of T cell repertoires in cytomegalovirus infection. Across the whole study: It can be stated that public TCR beta signatures indicated CMV infection as well as a matching HLA type. Study-wide points: Individuals carrying CMV plus the relevant HLA were identified by cumulative frequency of public TCR beta families.

This clonotype was counted ten times or more. What it binds is unknown. The germline CDR1 and CDR2 sequences are SGHTA and FQGNSA. The CDR3 runs 14 residues. V gave up 1 base and J gave up 3 bases, with 9 bases separating them. MiXCR, run by TCRdb on the reads, gives a single entry per CDR3 protein. The repertoire holds around 300,000 distinct CDR3 sequences, with around 25% as singletons. The clonotype originates from a human donor in good health (CMV status not recorded). Some clones in this sample may be carry-over from other donors' samples. The chain joins TRBV7-2 to TRBJ1-1; D may be TRBD1 (5 bases). Source: cultured PBMCs, taken from culture after CMV antigen stimulation. The chain's CDR3 is CASSLGFRDTEAFF. Written as DNA, the CDR3 is TGTGCCAGCAGCTTAGGTTTCAGGGACACTGAAGCTTTCTTT.